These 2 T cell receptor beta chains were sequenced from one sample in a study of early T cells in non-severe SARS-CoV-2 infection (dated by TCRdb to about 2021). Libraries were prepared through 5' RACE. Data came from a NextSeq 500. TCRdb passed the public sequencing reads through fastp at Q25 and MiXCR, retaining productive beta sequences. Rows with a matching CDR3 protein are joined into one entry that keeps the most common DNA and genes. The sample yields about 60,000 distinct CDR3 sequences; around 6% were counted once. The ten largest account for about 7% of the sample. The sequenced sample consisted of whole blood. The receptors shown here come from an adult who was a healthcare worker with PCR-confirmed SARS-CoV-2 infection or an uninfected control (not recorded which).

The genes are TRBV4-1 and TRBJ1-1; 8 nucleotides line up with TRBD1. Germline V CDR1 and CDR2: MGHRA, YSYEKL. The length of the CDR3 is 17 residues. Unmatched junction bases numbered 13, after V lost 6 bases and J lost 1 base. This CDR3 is CASRRGLGTGGNTEAFF. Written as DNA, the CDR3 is TGCGCCAGCAGACGGGGACTAGGGACAGGAGGGAACACTGAAGCTTTCTTT.

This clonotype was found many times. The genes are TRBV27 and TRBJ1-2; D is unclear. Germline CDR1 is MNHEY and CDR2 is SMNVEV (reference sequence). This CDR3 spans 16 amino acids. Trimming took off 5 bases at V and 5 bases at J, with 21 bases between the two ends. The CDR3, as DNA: TGTGCCAGCAGTCCCCGGCCGGATCGGGTTTTATATGGCTACACCTTC. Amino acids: CASSPRPDRVLYGYTF.